Presented here are 30 T cell receptor beta chains from one specimen sequenced in a study of cytomegalovirus exposure and HLA in healthy donors. In the PCR, 60 Vbeta and 13 Jbeta primers were used. TCRdb keeps only in-frame clones here, not all; method: immunoSEQ multiplex PCR. The sample includes around 150,000 clones, 75% to 80% of them seen just once. The sample comprised PBMCs. These receptors originate from a man aged 18-30 years in good health and CMV-seronegative.

The chain uses TRBV2 and TRBJ2-2; D not certain. CDR1 SNHLY and CDR2 FYNNEI come from the germline V gene. CDR3 size: 15 residues. V was trimmed by 2 bases and J by 1 base, leaving 8 bases between them. The CDR3 DNA is TGTGCCAGCAGTGAATACCGCAGGAACACCGGGGAGCTGTTTTTT. Protein sequence: CASSEYRRNTGELFF. The full variable domain, with the rest looked up from reference TRBV2 and TRBJ2-2, is EPEVTQTPSHQVTQMGQEVILRCVPISNHLYFYWYRQILGQKVEFLVSFYNNEISEKSEIFDDQFSVERPDGSNFTLKIRSTKLEDSAMYFCASSEYRRNTGELFFGEGSRLTVL.

This chain joins TRBV23-1 and TRBJ1-5; D unresolved. TRBV23-1 is noted as an ORF with a role that remains uncertain. The CDR3 length is 20 residues. The V gene lost 4 bases and the J gene lost 1 base, with 26 bases spanning the gap. For the CDR3, the DNA is TGCGCCAGCAGTCTTCCTTTTGAGACAACCCCTGAGCCGAGCAATCAGCCCCAGCATTTT. Its translation is CASSLPFETTPEPSNQPQHF.

This clone was counted only a few times. V and J are TRBV11-3 and TRBJ2-2; 8 nucleotides match TRBD1. The CDR3 loop spans 15 amino acids. Germline values: CDR1 SGHNT, CDR2 YENEEA. V trimming: 6 bases; J trimming: 4 bases; junction bases outside the gene matches: 7. CDR3 sequence (DNA): TGTGCCAGCAGGGATATCGGACAGGGCACCGGGGAGCTGTTTTTT. As protein: CASRDIGQGTGELFF.

This clone was counted a single time. At one of its ends the junction is not consistent with the germline gene, which may arise from a read error. The gene calls are TRBV19 and TRBJ1-5, with TRBD1 as a possible D gene (5 bases). Germline V gene sequence: CDR1 LNHDA, CDR2 SQIVND (reference sequence). The CDR3 length is 15 residues. The CDR3 nucleotides are TGTGCCAGTAGGAGTCGACAGTTCTCAAATCAGCGCCAGCATTTT. Protein product: CASRSRQFSNQRQHF. The entire variable domain, with the rest obtained from reference TRBV19 and TRBJ1-5, is as follows: DGGITQSPKYLFRKEGQNVTLSCEQNLNHDAMYWYRQDPGQGLRLIYYSQIVNDFQKGDIAEGYSVSREKKESFPLTVTSAQKNPTAFYLCASRSRQFSNQRQHFGDGTRLSIL.

This clone has only a few counts. The rearrangement joins TRBV5-6 to TRBJ2-5, with a possible D match to TRBD1 (5 bases). Trimming took 0 bases from V and 2 from J, leaving 5 bases between them. Germline-derived CDR1 and CDR2 are SGHDT and YYEEEE. This CDR3 spans 13 amino acids. This CDR3 is CASSLGQQETQYF. DNA of the CDR3: TGTGCCAGCAGCTTGGGACAGCAAGAGACCCAGTACTTC.

This clone was seen more than once but under ten times. The chain joins TRBV10-2 to TRBJ1-5, with 9 bases fitting TRBD1. The CDR3 spans 16 residues. CDR1 is WSHSY, CDR2 SAAADI, per germline. With V trimmed by 3 bases and J by 6 bases, 9 bases remained unmatched. The CDR3 sequence is CASSDPGTGRSQPQHF. CDR3 coding DNA: TGCGCCAGCAGTGATCCCGGGACAGGGCGAAGTCAGCCCCAGCATTTT.

The rearrangement links TRBV11-3 to TRBJ1-4, with TRBD1 as a possible D gene (6 bases). CDR1 SGHNT and CDR2 YENEEA come from the germline V gene. Trimming shortened V by 5 bases and J by 5 bases, and 9 bases separated the two germline ends. CDR3 length equals 13 residues. CDR3 sequence (DNA): TGTGCCAGCAGCATCGGACAGAATGAAAAACTGTTTTTT. It yields the protein CASSIGQNEKLFF.

The chain carries TRBV6-5 and TRBJ1-1; TRBD1 agrees at 7 bases. This CDR3 is built from 14 residues. V shed 5 bases and J 5 bases; nucleotides not matched to a gene: 8. Germline loops: CDR1 MNHEY, CDR2 SVGAGI. For the CDR3, the DNA is TGTGCCAGCAGTCTAGACAGGGTGGAGACTGAAGCTTTCTTT. The encoded protein is CASSLDRVETEAFF.

The J gene is TRBJ1-3, the V gene TRBV5-6; unclear D gene. Per the germline V gene, CDR1 is SGHDT and CDR2 is YYEEEE. The CDR3 contains 13 residues. V was pared by 4 bases and J by 3 bases, with 8 bases between. The CDR3 DNA reads as TGTGCCAGCAGCCTGCTCGGTGGAAACACCATATATTTT. Its translation: CASSLLGGNTIYF.

This clone was counted between two and nine times. V gene TRBV25-1 combines with J gene TRBJ1-3; a weak D match, TRBD1 (6 bases). The V end was cut by 6 bases, the J end by 4 bases, with 10 bases between. Per germline, CDR1 MGHDK and CDR2 SYGVNS. This CDR3 has 13 amino acids. The DNA for the CDR3 is TGTGCCAGCAGCGGACAGCCGGGAAACACCATATATTTT. Amino acids: CASSGQPGNTIYF. Together with reference TRBV25-1 and TRBJ1-3, the CDR3 gives the full variable domain: EADIYQTPRYLVIGTGKKITLECSQTMGHDKMYWYQQDPGMELHLIHYSYGVNSTEKGDLSSESTVSRIRTEHFPLTLESARPSHTSQYLCASSGQPGNTIYFGEGSWLTVV.

The rearrangement links TRBV4-2 to TRBJ1-2; 12 bases are a match to TRBD1. Germline CDR1 reads LGHNA; CDR2 reads YNFKEQ. After removal of 0 bases from V and 5 bases from J, the junction contained 13 bases not matched to a gene. The CDR3 is 19 residues long. CDR3 sequence: CASSQDLRGQGAWEYGYTF. The CDR3 coding sequence is TGTGCCAGCAGCCAAGATCTCCGGGGACAGGGGGCTTGGGAGTATGGCTACACCTTC.

The chain couples TRBV9 to TRBJ1-1; TRBD1 matches 9 bases. Losses at the gene ends were 3 bases for V and 6 bases for J; bases not matched to a gene: 6. The CDR3 runs to 14 residues. Germline V gene sequence: CDR1 SGDLS, CDR2 YYNGEE. CDR3 DNA: TGTGCCAGCAGCGGGGGGGGACAGGGCGCTGAAGCTTTCTTT. The encoded protein is CASSGGGQGAEAFF.

CDR3 sequence (DNA): TGTGCCAGCAGCTTAGACCCAGGGTTCGTGCAAGAGACCCAGTACTTC. Residues: CASSLDPGFVQETQYF. This chain connects TRBV11-2 to TRBJ2-5; maybe TRBD1 (5 bases). Germline loops: CDR1 SGHAT, CDR2 FQNNGV. The ends were cut back, 0 bases at V and 2 bases at J, with 13 bases in the middle. The CDR3 is 16 residues long.

This chain links TRBV6-5 with TRBJ1-3, with a possible D match to TRBD1 (6 bases). The germline CDR1 and CDR2 sequences are MNHEY and SVGAGI. Deletions cut 7 bases from V and 0 bases from J, with 10 bases between. The CDR3 totals 14 residues. The CDR3 sequence: CASKGRGSGNTIYF. CDR3 bases: TGTGCCAGCAAGGGCAGGGGCTCTGGAAACACCATATATTTT.

The gene calls are TRBV14 and TRBJ1-3; no definite D call. The CDR3 contains 15 residues. Germline assignment: CDR1 SGHDN and CDR2 FVKESK. The V gene lost 0 bases and the J gene lost 0 bases, with 6 bases spanning the gap. The CDR3 DNA sequence: TGTGCCAGCAGCCAAGATCCAGACTCTGGAAACACCATATATTTT. Its translation: CASSQDPDSGNTIYF.

V gene TRBV5-5 combines with J gene TRBJ2-3; TRBD2 aligns across 7 bases. V lost 4 bases and J lost 4; bases outside the gene matches: 15. Germline CDR1 is SGHKS and CDR2 is YYEKEE (reference sequence). The CDR3 contains 17 residues. CDR3 protein: CASSKHEVAGFADTQYF. Here the CDR3 DNA reads TGTGCCAGCAGCAAACACGAAGTAGCGGGTTTCGCAGATACGCAGTATTTT.

The gene calls are TRBV2 and TRBJ1-2, with 7 bases that match TRBD1. V lost 4 bases, J lost 2 bases, and 4 bases stayed unmatched. The CDR3 is 14 residues long. CDR1 SNHLY and CDR2 FYNNEI come from the germline V gene. CDR3: CASSGQGRNYGYTF. The CDR3 DNA follows: TGTGCCAGCAGTGGACAGGGAAGAAACTATGGCTACACCTTC.

V gene TRBV11-2 combines with J gene TRBJ2-3; D possibly corresponds to TRBD2 (5 bases). CDR1 is SGHAT and CDR2 is FQNNGV in the germline V gene. The germline V and J ends were trimmed by 0 bases and 4 bases, with 11 bases remaining between them. This CDR3 spans 15 amino acids. CDR3 DNA sequence: TGTGCCAGCAGCTTAGATACTAGTTTGGCAGATACGCAGTATTTT. Translation gives CASSLDTSLADTQYF.

This chain connects TRBV11-3 to TRBJ2-7, with 8 nucleotides matching TRBD2. Germline lookup yields CDR1 SGHNT and CDR2 YENEEA. Trimming at V came to 1 base and at J to 2 bases, leaving 7 bases not matched to a gene. The CDR3 consists of 16 residues. CDR3 region: CASSLVSSGGAYEQYF. DNA for the CDR3: TGTGCCAGCAGCTTAGTATCCAGCGGGGGAGCCTACGAGCAGTACTTC.

This CDR3 is CASSLLSSEDTQYF. CDR3 DNA: TGTGCCAGCAGCTTACTCTCTAGTGAAGATACGCAGTATTTT. The chain carries TRBV7-2 and TRBJ2-3; D unresolved. V lost 2 bases, J lost 5 bases, and 11 bases lay in between. The CDR3 totals 14 residues. Germline V lookup: CDR1 SGHTA, CDR2 FQGNSA.

J is TRBJ2-1 and V is TRBV7-8; D is unresolved. V was shortened by 1 base and J by 0 bases, with 7 bases between the two germline ends. Germline CDR1 reads SGHVS; CDR2 reads FQNEAQ. The CDR3 sequence is 15 residues long. In DNA form, the CDR3 reads TGTGCCAGCAGCTTAGGACTTAGCTCCTACAATGAGCAGTTCTTC. Translated, it gives CASSLGLSSYNEQFF.

This chain joins TRBV29-1 and TRBJ2-5, with a weak D call TRBD1 (5 bases). Near its end, the DNA agrees better with TRBJ2-7, so the J call may be wrong. The CDR3 is made up of 15 amino acids. Germline V CDR1 and CDR2: SQVTM, ANQGSEA. CDR3 sequence reads: CSVEDPLWGAGEQYF. The CDR3, as DNA: TGCAGCGTTGAAGACCCCCTCTGGGGCGCTGGCGAGCAGTACTTC.

As concerns this clone: One end of the junction does not line up with germline, which may come from a read error. The sample has other DNA sequences that encode this CDR3 too. V gene TRBV5-4 combines with J gene TRBJ1-6, with D tentatively TRBD1 (6 bases). Germline values: CDR1 SGHNT, CDR2 YYREEE (reference sequence). The CDR3 loop spans 17 amino acids. The CDR3 region has the DNA TGTGCCAGCAGCTTGGCCGAAACAGGGATTGGTAATTCCCCCCTCCACTTT. It is translated as CASSLAETGIGNSPLHF.

The V and J genes are TRBV5-1 and TRBJ2-3; D not certain. Germline-derived CDR1 and CDR2 are SGHRS and YFSETQ. This CDR3 has 13 amino acids. The germline V and J ends were trimmed by 3 bases and 5 bases, with 10 bases remaining between them. This CDR3 reads CASSSQQRDTQYF. In nucleotides, the CDR3 is TGCGCCAGCAGCTCACAGCAACGAGATACGCAGTATTTT.

The CDR3 region has the DNA TGTGCCAGCTCACCACCGACAGGGGGGAGAGGGGATGAGCAGTTCTTC. This translates into CASSPPTGGRGDEQFF. V gene TRBV18 combines with J gene TRBJ2-1, with 9 bases fitting TRBD1. The CDR3 sequence is 16 residues long. CDR1 KGHSH and CDR2 LQKENI come from the germline V gene. V gave up 0 bases and J gave up 8 bases; unmatched junction bases: 8.

This clone occurred a few times. This chain links TRBV7-3 with TRBJ1-6, with 9 bases fitting TRBD1. Germline CDR1 reads SGHTA; CDR2 reads FQGTGA. The CDR3 spans 13 residues. The J segment lost 10 bases and the V segment lost 4 bases, leaving 2 bases of the junction unmatched. The CDR3 bases are TGTGCCAGCAGCTCGGACAGGGGATCACCCCTCCACTTT. This gives the protein CASSSDRGSPLHF.

This clone was found once. The gene calls are TRBV27 and TRBJ2-2; 8 nucleotides align to TRBD1. Germline trimming cut 10 bases from V and 3 bases from J; bases unmatched to any gene: 4. The length of the CDR3 is 13 residues. Germline assignment: CDR1 MNHEY and CDR2 SMNVEV (reference sequence). The CDR3 protein is CATRGRDTGELFF. Here the CDR3 DNA reads TGTGCCACCAGGGGGCGAGACACCGGGGAGCTGTTTTTT.

J is TRBJ2-1 and V is TRBV5-1; 7 nucleotides match TRBD2. Unmatched junction bases numbered 17, after V lost 1 base and J lost 4 bases. Germline V gene sequence: CDR1 SGHRS, CDR2 YFSETQ. The CDR3 covers 19 residues. The CDR3 sequence is CASSLYYGVSSGGYNEQFF. The CDR3 nucleotides read TGCGCCAGCAGCTTGTATTACGGGGTTTCTAGCGGAGGGTACAATGAGCAGTTCTTC.

The chain links TRBV6-5 to TRBJ2-3; D not resolved. Germline V gene lookup returns CDR1 MNHEY and CDR2 SVGAGI. The CDR3 sequence is 13 residues long. V was trimmed by 0 bases and J by 4 bases, leaving 5 bases between them. The chain's CDR3 is CASSYSPADTQYF. CDR3 DNA sequence: TGTGCCAGCAGTTACTCCCCCGCAGATACGCAGTATTTT.

The gene calls are TRBV9 and TRBJ2-3, with a possible D match to TRBD1 (6 bases). The CDR3 has 16 amino acids. Germline V gene lookup returns CDR1 SGDLS and CDR2 YYNGEE. Trimming stripped 3 bases from V and 0 bases from J, with 14 bases between. This CDR3 is CASSAPTGSSTDTQYF. The DNA for the CDR3 is TGTGCCAGCAGCGCACCCACAGGGTCTAGCACAGATACGCAGTATTTT.